This T cell receptor (beta chain) was observed in a study of T cells in Graves' hyperthyroidism and ophthalmopathy. This clonotype was picked up many times. With 2 bases removed from V and 10 bases from J, the gap between germline ends came to 13 bases. This CDR3 region has 13 residues. Germline V gives CDR1 KGHSH, CDR2 LQKENI. Amplification targeted TCR beta CDR3 regions from RNA transcripts. The study used the HTBI primer set for a first-round RT-PCR of the TCR CDR3. TCRdb fed the multiplex PCR reads into MiXCR, producing one record per CDR3 protein. Of approximately 400,000 distinct CDR3 sequences in the sample, less than 20% were seen once.

What was sequenced was blood. The source of this sequence is a man aged 18 to 35 with Graves' ophthalmopathy. The rearrangement joins TRBV18 to TRBJ2-3; weak D call: TRBD2 (6 bases). The CDR3 is CASSPGRDIAQYF. In nucleotides, the CDR3 is TGTGCCAGCTCACCAGGGCGGGATATCGCGCAGTATTTT.